The rows below give T cell receptor beta chains drawn from one sample of a study of blood T cell repertoires in COVID-19. Some clones are missing from TCRdb's copy, which holds only in-frame ones; the method was immunoSEQ multiplex PCR. The table has 300,000 to 400,000 clones, approximately 90% seen once; the top ten hold 0.95% to 1%. Sequencing was carried out using PBMCs or T cells enriched from blood (not recorded which). The receptors derive from a woman aged 30 to 39 with acute COVID-19. Each CDR3 is given with its conserved first and last residue. The D gene is left open where the match is weak.

j_gene: TRBJ2-7; d_gene: TRBD1; v_gene: TRBV7-2; CDR3aa: CASSSRTGGYEQYF; CDR3nt: TGTGCCAGCAGCTCTCGGACAGGGGGTTACGAGCAGTACTTC
j_gene: TRBJ1-1; d_gene: TRBD1; v_gene: TRBV7-9; CDR3aa: CASSFRTGANTEAFF; CDR3nt: TGTGCCAGCAGCTTCCGGACAGGAGCGAACACTGAAGCTTTCTTT
j_gene: TRBJ2-3; d_gene: TRBD1; v_gene: TRBV5-4; CDR3aa: CASSLGQGRDTQYF; CDR3nt: TGTGCCAGCAGCTTGGGACAGGGGCGGGATACGCAGTATTTT
j_gene: TRBJ1-4; d_gene: TRBD1; v_gene: TRBV6-5; CDR3aa: CASTSGDRGKKLFF; CDR3nt: TGTGCCAGCACCTCGGGGGACAGGGGGAAAAAACTGTTTTTT
j_gene: TRBJ2-7; d_gene: TRBD2; v_gene: TRBV9; CDR3aa: CASSSISGEGEQYF; CDR3nt: TGTGCCAGCAGTAGTATTAGCGGGGAGGGCGAGCAGTACTTC
j_gene: TRBJ1-5; d_gene: TRBD1; v_gene: TRBV2; CDR3aa: CASGKGPRDRDGYSNQPQHF; CDR3nt: TGTGCCAGCGGCAAAGGGCCCCGGGACAGGGACGGCTATAGCAATCAGCCCCAGCATTTT
j_gene: TRBJ1-2; d_gene: -; v_gene: TRBV6-1; CDR3aa: CASSERLGDRIIYGYTF; CDR3nt: TGTGCCAGCAGTGAAAGGTTAGGTGACAGGATCATCTATGGCTACACCTTC
j_gene: TRBJ2-1; d_gene: TRBD1; v_gene: TRBV18; CDR3aa: CASSDRGRFNNEQFF; CDR3nt: TGTGCCAGCTCCGACAGGGGGCGATTTAACAATGAGCAGTTCTTC
j_gene: TRBJ2-1; d_gene: -; v_gene: TRBV4-1; CDR3aa: CASSQSGPQYNEQFF; CDR3nt: TGCGCCAGCAGCCAAAGTGGGCCCCAGTACAATGAGCAGTTCTTC
j_gene: TRBJ1-2; d_gene: TRBD1; v_gene: TRBV24-1; CDR3aa: CATSDTGAIGGYGYTF; CDR3nt: TGTGCCACCAGTGATACAGGGGCCATTGGGGGGTATGGCTACACCTTC
j_gene: TRBJ1-6; d_gene: TRBD1; v_gene: TRBV12-5; CDR3aa: CASGLVQGTGNSPLHF; CDR3nt: TGTGCTAGTGGTTTGGTACAGGGGACGGGTAATTCACCCCTCCACTTT
j_gene: TRBJ2-3; d_gene: TRBD1; v_gene: TRBV5-6; CDR3aa: CASSWDRGTDTQYF; CDR3nt: TGTGCCAGCAGCTGGGACAGGGGCACAGATACGCAGTATTTT